These 8 T cell receptor beta chains originate from one sample sequenced in a study of neurological immune-mediated disorders. A single record per CDR3 protein comes from TCRdb applying MiXCR to the 5' RACE reads. This repertoire shows 50,000 or so distinct CDR3 sequences, approximately 16% found once; its top ten account for 4% to 4.5%. The sequencing input was PBMCs. These receptors were obtained from a man in his sixties in good health.

This clonotype was recorded many times. This chain uses TRBV11-2 with TRBJ2-1; D not certain. The germline gives CDR1 SGHAT, CDR2 FQNNGV. The CDR3 runs 13 residues. Trimming took 0 bases from V and 13 from J, leaving 13 bases between them. The CDR3 region has the DNA TGTGCCAGCAGCTTAGATGGGGTTAAAGTTCAGTTCTTC. Residues: CASSLDGVKVQFF.

This clonotype was seen at least ten times. V is TRBV5-5 and J is TRBJ2-5; 8 bases are a match to TRBD2. V shed 0 bases, J shed 5 bases, and the junction held 6 bases outside the gene matches. The CDR3 is made up of 15 amino acids. The germline CDR1 and CDR2 sequences are SGHKS and YYEKEE (reference sequence). CDR3 residues: CASSLAGGPDETQYF. The CDR3 nucleotides read TGTGCCAGCAGCTTGGCGGGAGGGCCGGATGAGACCCAGTACTTC.

This clonotype was detected ten times or more. For the CDR3, the DNA is TGTGCCAGCAGCCAAAACCCCAGGGACCGAAACTATGGCTACACCTTC. This encodes CASSQNPRDRNYGYTF. The chain recombines TRBV11-2 with TRBJ1-2; a possible D gene is TRBD1 (5 bases). V shed 5 bases and J shed 2 bases, with 18 bases lying between them. This CDR3 is built from 16 residues. Germline assignment: CDR1 SGHAT and CDR2 FQNNGV.

The J gene is TRBJ2-3, the V gene TRBV7-2; tentative D call: TRBD2 (5 bases). The CDR3 runs 15 residues. Germline CDR1 reads SGHTA; CDR2 reads FQGNSA. Trimming removed 5 bases at V and 2 bases at J, with 14 bases between. CDR3 sequence (DNA): TGTGCCAGCAGCCCAGGCGGCGGGCCCACAGATACGCAGTATTTT. Its translation is CASSPGGGPTDTQYF.

This clonotype was found many times. The chain uses TRBV6-5 and TRBJ2-1; D is unresolved. The V gene's germline CDR1 is MNHEY and CDR2 SVGAGI. V was clipped by 4 bases and J by 0 bases, with 13 bases between them. This CDR3 is built from 16 residues. CDR3 sequence: CASSSLLEVSYNEQFF. The CDR3 DNA reads TGTGCCAGCAGTTCCCTTCTAGAGGTCTCCTACAATGAGCAGTTCTTC.

This clonotype was seen many times. The chain uses TRBV28 and TRBJ1-5; D perhaps matches TRBD1 (5 bases). The CDR3 contains 14 residues. Trimming removed 4 bases at V and 3 bases at J, with 10 bases between. CDR1 is MDHEN and CDR2 is SYDVKM in the germline V gene. CDR3 coding DNA: TGTGCCAGCAGTTATGTGGGGGACAATCAGCCCCAGCATTTT. Its protein is CASSYVGDNQPQHF.

This clonotype was counted at least ten times. The chain carries TRBV5-1 and TRBJ2-5; D may match TRBD1 or TRBD2 (5 bases each). With 1 base removed from V and 1 base from J, the gap between germline ends came to 11 bases. This CDR3 spans 15 amino acids. Germline CDR1 and CDR2: SGHRS and YFSETQ. The CDR3 sequence is CASSLSGTVQETQYF. CDR3 nucleotides: TGCGCCAGCAGCTTGTCCGGGACCGTCCAAGAGACCCAGTACTTC.

This clonotype was counted many times. This sequence joins TRBV20-1 and TRBJ1-1; 9 nucleotides line up with TRBD1. Germline CDR1 and CDR2: DFQATT and SNEGSKA (reference sequence). There are 13 residues in the CDR3. V gave up 6 bases and J gave up 3 bases; unmatched junction bases: 5. In DNA form, the CDR3 reads TGCAGTGCACCGGGACAGGGAGACACTGAAGCTTTCTTT. The encoded protein is CSAPGQGDTEAFF.